The subject of this entry is one TCR beta chain. This CDR3 region has 14 residues. Germline-derived CDR1 and CDR2 are MNHEY and SVGAGI. The J segment lost 5 bases and the V segment lost 7 bases, leaving 10 bases of the junction unmatched. The data derive from a study of shared clonotypes between healthy human individuals. Researchers ran the assay at a deep level. Profiled with immunoSEQ multiplex PCR; TCRdb holds only in-frame clones, not every one. The sample shows about 1,800,000 clones, about 94% of them seen only once. Naive CD8 cells lacked CD45RO and underwent positive selection for CCR7, leaving out terminally differentiated effector memory CD45RA+ cells.

This chain links TRBV6-5 with TRBJ2-7; 8 bases agree with TRBD2. The sequence came from a young man in good health. The sequenced sample was naive CD8+ T cells sorted from blood. DNA of the CDR3: TGTGCCAGCAACCAAGGTGGACTAGCCCACGAGCAGTACTTC. Translation: CASNQGGLAHEQYF.